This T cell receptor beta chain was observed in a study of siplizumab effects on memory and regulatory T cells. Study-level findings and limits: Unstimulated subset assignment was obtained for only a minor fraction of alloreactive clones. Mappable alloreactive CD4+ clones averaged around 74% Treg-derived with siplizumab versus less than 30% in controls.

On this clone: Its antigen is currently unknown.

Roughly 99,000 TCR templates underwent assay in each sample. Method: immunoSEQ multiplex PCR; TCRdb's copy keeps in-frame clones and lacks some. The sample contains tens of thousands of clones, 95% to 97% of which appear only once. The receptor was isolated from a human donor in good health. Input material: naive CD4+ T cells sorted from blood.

The CDR3 region has the DNA TGTGCCTGGAGGGCGAACAGCAATCAGCCCCAGCATTTT. As protein: CAWRANSNQPQHF. The chain links TRBV30 to TRBJ1-5; the D is unclear. The CDR3 runs 13 residues. The germline V and J ends were trimmed by 3 bases and 1 base, with 7 bases remaining between them. Per germline, CDR1 GTSNPN and CDR2 SVGIG (reference sequence).